This T cell receptor (beta chain) was recovered during a study of CD8 T cell repertoires and HIV-1 epitope variants. As concerns this clone: What it binds is not known.

Data came from immunoSEQ multiplex PCR; TCRdb stores just in-frame clones and leaves some out. Of approximately 4,900 clones in the sample, around 66% were seen once. In germline, CDR1 is SGDLS, CDR2 YYNGEE. V lost 0 bases to trimming and J lost 3 bases; unmatched junction nucleotides: 5. There are 15 residues in the CDR3. The sequenced sample consisted of cultured CD8+ T cells derived from PBMCs. The rearrangement uses TRBV9 and TRBJ1-2; 7 bases agree with TRBD1. This sequence originates from a male donor with HIV. The CDR3 loop is CASSVEAGGHYGYTF. The DNA of the CDR3 is TGTGCCAGCAGCGTAGAGGCAGGGGGGCACTATGGCTACACCTTC.